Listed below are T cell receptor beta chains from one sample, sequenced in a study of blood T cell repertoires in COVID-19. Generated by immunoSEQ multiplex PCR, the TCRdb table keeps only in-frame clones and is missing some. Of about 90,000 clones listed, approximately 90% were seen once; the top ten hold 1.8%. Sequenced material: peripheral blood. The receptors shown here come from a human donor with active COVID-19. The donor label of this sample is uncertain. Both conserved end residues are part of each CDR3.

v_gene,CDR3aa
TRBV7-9,CASSPWERYGYTF
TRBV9,CASSVRTGGNSGNTIYF
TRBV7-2,CASSLSQTQYF
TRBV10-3,CAIISGSSGNTIYF
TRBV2,CASEGQRTTEAFF
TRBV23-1,CASSQSRIDRGRGCNQPQHF
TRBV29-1,CSVGGDTSTDTQYF
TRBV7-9,CASSTSEINEQFF
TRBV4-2,CASSQGQGKDYGYTF
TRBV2,CASSGLAGGPEQYF
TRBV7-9,CASSLVESYQPQHF